This T cell receptor (beta chain) was sequenced during a study of CD8+ T cells in alopecia areata. The overall study: It was oral tofacitinib, at 5 to 10 mg twice daily, that treated patients received. General observations from the study: Lesional scalp, notably in alopecia totalis/universalis, had clonality above that of normal scalp.

Trimming removed 5 bases from V and 5 bases from J; junction bases left unmatched: 5. The CDR3 runs to 13 residues. Germline assignment: CDR1 SGHTA and CDR2 FQGNSA. Turning to this clone: As yet, its antigen is unknown.

Isolated RNA was reverse transcribed into cDNA used as the sequencing template. Some clones are missing from TCRdb's copy, which holds only in-frame ones; the method was immunoSEQ multiplex PCR. This sample has nearly 200,000 clones, with 55% to 75% found just once. Treatment reported: oral pan-JAK inhibitor, 5-10 mg twice daily. PBMCs provided sorted CD4+ and CD8+ T cells. This rearrangement joins TRBV7-2 to TRBJ2-7; TRBD1 aligns across 8 bases. Sequenced material: CD4+ T cells sorted from blood, taken at week 24, from a patient treated with tofacitinib. The source is a human donor with alopecia areata. CDR3 loop: CASSARQGNEQYF. Written as DNA, the CDR3 is TGTGCCAGCAGCGCCCGACAGGGGAACGAGCAGTACTTC.